The clone carrying this T cell receptor beta chain has ten or more counts. This specimen belongs to a study of early T cells in non-severe SARS-CoV-2 infection. Germline assignment: CDR1 SGHAT and CDR2 FQNNGV. Trimming stripped 3 bases from V and 4 bases from J, with 15 bases between. The CDR3 length is 15 residues. A single record per CDR3 protein comes from TCRdb applying MiXCR to the 5' RACE reads. In the table there are about 48,000 distinct CDR3 sequences, over 7.5% of which are singletons. The V call is TRBV11-2, the J call TRBJ1-2, with D maybe TRBD1 (6 bases). Sequenced material: whole blood. This receptor was identified in an adult who was a healthcare worker with PCR-confirmed SARS-CoV-2 infection or an uninfected control (not recorded which). The chain's CDR3 is CASSFGGARIYGYTF. The CDR3 DNA follows: TGTGCCAGCAGCTTTGGGGGCGCTCGGATCTATGGCTACACCTTC.